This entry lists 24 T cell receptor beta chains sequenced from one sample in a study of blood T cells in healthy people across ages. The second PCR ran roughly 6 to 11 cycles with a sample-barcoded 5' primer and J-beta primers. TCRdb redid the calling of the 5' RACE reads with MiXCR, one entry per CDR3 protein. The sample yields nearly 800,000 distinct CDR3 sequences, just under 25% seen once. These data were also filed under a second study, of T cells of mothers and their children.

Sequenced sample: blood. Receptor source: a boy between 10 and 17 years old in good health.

The CDR3 DNA is TGTGCCAGCAGTTGGACAGAAAGTTCCGGCGGGGAGCTGTTTTTT. It codes for CASSWTESSGGELFF. The V and J genes are TRBV2 and TRBJ2-2, with D perhaps matching TRBD1 (6 bases). V was trimmed by 5 bases and J by 7 bases, leaving 17 bases between them. CDR1 and CDR2 from the germline V gene are SNHLY and FYNNEI. The CDR3 extends over 15 amino acids.

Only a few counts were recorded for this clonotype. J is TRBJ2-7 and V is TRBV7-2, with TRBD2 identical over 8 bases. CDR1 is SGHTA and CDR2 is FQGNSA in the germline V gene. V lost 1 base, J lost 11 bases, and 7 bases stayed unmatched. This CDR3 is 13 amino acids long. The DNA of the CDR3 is TGTGCCAGCAGCTTAGGGACTAGCCTAGAGGAGTACTTC. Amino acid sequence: CASSLGTSLEEYF.

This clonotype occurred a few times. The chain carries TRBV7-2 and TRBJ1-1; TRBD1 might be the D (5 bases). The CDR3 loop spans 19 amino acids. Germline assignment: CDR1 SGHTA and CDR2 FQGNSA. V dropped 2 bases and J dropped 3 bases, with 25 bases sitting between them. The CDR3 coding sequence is TGTGCCAGCAGCTTAACCTCCCCTCGACAGTCCGGGGGGTACACTGAAGCTTTCTTT. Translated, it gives CASSLTSPRQSGGYTEAFF.

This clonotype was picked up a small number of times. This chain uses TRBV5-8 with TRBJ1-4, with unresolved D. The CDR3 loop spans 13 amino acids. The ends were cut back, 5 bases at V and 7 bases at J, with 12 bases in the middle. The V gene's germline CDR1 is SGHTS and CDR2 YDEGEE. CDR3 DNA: TGTGCCAGCAGACGGACGCCTAGTGAAAAACTGTTTTTT. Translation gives CASRRTPSEKLFF.

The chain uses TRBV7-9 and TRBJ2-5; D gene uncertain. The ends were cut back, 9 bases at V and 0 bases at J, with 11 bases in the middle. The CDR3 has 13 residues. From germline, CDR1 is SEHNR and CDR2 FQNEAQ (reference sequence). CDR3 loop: CASGQLYQETQYF. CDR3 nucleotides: TGTGCCAGTGGGCAGCTGTACCAAGAGACCCAGTACTTC.

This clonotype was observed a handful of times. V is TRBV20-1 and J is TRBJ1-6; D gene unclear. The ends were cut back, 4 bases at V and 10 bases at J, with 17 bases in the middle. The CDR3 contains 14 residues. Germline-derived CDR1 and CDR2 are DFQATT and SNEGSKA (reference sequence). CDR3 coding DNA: TGCAGTGCTATAAATTTTGGCTCTCCATCACCCCTCCACTTT. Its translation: CSAINFGSPSPLHF.

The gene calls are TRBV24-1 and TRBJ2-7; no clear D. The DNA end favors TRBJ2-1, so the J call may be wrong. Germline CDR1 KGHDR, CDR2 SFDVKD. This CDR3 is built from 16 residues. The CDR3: CATSDLSATQYNEQFF. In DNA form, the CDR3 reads TGTGCCACCAGTGATTTGTCGGCGACTCAATACAATGAGCAGTTCTTC.

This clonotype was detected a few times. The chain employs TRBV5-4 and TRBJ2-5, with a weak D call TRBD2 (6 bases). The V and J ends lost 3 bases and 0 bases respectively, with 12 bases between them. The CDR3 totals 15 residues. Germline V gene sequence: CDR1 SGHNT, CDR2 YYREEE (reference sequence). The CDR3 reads CASSSTGVYQETQYF. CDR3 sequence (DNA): TGTGCCAGCAGCTCCACGGGGGTGTACCAAGAGACCCAGTACTTC.

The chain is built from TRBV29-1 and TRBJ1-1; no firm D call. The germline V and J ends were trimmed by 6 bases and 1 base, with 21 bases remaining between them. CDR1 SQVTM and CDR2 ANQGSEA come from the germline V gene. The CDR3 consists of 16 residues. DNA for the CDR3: TGCAGCGTCCGACCTGATTCAACCGACCCGAACACTGAAGCTTTCTTT. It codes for CSVRPDSTDPNTEAFF.

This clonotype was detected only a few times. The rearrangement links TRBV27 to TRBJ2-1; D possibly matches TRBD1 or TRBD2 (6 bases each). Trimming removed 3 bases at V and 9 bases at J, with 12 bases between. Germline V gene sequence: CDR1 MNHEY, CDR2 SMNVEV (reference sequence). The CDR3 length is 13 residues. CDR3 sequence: CASSLFKGGEQFF. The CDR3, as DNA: TGTGCCAGCAGTTTGTTTAAGGGGGGTGAGCAGTTCTTC.

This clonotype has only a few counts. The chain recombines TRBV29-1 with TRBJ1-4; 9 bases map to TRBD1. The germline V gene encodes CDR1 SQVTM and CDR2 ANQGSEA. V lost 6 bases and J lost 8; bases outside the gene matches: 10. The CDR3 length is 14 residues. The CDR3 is CSVTKTGGGEKLFF. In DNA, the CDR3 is TGCAGCGTGACGAAGACAGGGGGAGGCGAAAAACTGTTTTTT.

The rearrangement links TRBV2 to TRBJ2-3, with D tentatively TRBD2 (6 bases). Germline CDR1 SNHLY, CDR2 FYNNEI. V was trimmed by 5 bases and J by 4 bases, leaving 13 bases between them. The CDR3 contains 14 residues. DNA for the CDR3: TGTGCCAGCAGTCTAGCGATGGGCGCAGATACGCAGTATTTT. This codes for CASSLAMGADTQYF.

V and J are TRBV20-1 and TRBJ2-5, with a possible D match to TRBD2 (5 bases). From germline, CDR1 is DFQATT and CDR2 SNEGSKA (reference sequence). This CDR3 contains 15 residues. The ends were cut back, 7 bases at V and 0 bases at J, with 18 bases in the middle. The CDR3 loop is CSVTILETHQETQYF. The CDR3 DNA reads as TGCAGTGTTACTATACTAGAGACGCACCAAGAGACCCAGTACTTC.

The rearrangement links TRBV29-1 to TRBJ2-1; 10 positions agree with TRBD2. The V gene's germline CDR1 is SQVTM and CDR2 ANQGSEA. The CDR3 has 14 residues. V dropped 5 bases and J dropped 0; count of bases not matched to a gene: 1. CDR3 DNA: TGCAGCGTTACTAGCGGGAACTCCTACAATGAGCAGTTCTTC. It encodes CSVTSGNSYNEQFF.

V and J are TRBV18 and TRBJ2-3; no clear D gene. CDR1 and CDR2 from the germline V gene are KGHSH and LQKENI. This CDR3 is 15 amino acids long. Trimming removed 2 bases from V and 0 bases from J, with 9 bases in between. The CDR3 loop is CASSPARTSTDTQYF. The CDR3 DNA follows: TGTGCCAGCTCACCAGCAAGGACCAGCACAGATACGCAGTATTTT.

The CDR3 sequence: CASSSLGVQDTQYF. CDR3 DNA sequence: TGTGCCAGCAGCTCCTTGGGAGTCCAAGATACGCAGTATTTT. The chain combines TRBV12-3 or TRBV12-4 with TRBJ2-3; perhaps TRBD2 as D (5 bases). The V end was cut by 6 bases, the J end by 5 bases, with 15 bases between. The CDR3 runs 14 residues.

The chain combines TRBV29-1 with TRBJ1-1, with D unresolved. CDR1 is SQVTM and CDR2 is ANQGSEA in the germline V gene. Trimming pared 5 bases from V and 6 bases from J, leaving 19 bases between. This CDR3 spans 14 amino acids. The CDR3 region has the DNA TGCAGCGTTCCCGGCAGCCTGGTACTGTCTGAAGCTTTCTTT. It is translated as CSVPGSLVLSEAFF.

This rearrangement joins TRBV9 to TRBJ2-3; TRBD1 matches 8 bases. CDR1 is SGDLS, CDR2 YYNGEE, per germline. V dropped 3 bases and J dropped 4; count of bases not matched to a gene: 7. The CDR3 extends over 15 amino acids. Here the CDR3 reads CASSGRTGLADTQYF. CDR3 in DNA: TGTGCCAGCAGCGGGAGGACAGGGCTGGCAGATACGCAGTATTTT.

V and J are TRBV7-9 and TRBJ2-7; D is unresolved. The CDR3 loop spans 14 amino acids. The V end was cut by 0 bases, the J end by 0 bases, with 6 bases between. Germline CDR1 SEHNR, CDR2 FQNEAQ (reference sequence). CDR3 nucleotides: TGTGCCAGCAGCTTAGCGTCGGACTCCTACGAGCAGTACTTC. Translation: CASSLASDSYEQYF.

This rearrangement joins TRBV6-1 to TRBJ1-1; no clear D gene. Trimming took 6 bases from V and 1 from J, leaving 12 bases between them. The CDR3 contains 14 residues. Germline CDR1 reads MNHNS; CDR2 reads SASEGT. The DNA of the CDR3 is TGTGCCAGCAGCGAGCCGGCCGGGAACACTGAAGCTTTCTTT. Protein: CASSEPAGNTEAFF.

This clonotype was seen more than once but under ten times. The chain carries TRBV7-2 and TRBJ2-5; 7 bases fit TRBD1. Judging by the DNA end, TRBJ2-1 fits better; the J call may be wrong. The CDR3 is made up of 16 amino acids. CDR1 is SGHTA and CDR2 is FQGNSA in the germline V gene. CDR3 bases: TGTGCCAGCAGCGGGGGACAGATTGGAACACACGATGAGCAGTTCTTC. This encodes CASSGGQIGTHDEQFF.

The CDR3 DNA follows: TGTGCCAGCAGCTCAATAACAGGGGGTTTATCCTACGAGCAGTACTTC. It specifies CASSSITGGLSYEQYF. The rearrangement links TRBV7-9 to TRBJ2-7; 8 nucleotides line up with TRBD1. CDR1 and CDR2 from the germline V gene are SEHNR and FQNEAQ (reference sequence). With V trimmed by 4 bases and J by 1 base, 9 bases remained unmatched. The CDR3 spans 16 residues.

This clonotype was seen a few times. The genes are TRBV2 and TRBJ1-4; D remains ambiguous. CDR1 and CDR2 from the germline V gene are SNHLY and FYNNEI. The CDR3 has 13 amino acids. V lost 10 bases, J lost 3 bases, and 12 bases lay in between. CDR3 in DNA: TGTGCCACCTCCCCCCGGGCTAATGAAAAACTGTTTTTT. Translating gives CATSPRANEKLFF. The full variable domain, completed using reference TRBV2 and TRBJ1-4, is EPEVTQTPSHQVTQMGQEVILRCVPISNHLYFYWYRQILGQKVEFLVSFYNNEISEKSEIFDDQFSVERPDGSNFTLKIRSTKLEDSAMYFCATSPRANEKLFFGSGTQLSVL.

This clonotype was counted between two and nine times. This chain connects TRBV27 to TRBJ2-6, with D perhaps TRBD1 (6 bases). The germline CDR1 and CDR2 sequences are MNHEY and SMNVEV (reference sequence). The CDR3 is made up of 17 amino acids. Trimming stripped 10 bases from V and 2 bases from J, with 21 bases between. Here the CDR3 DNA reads TGTGCCACCTGGGGGACAATACATCACACTGGGGCCAACGTCCTGACTTTC. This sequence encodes CATWGTIHHTGANVLTF.